This is a list of T cell receptor beta chains from one sample in a study of CD8 T cells in ankylosing spondylitis. TCRdb recomputed calls from the 5' RACE reads with MiXCR, one row per CDR3 protein. The sample shows 250,000 or so distinct CDR3 sequences, 20% to 30% of them seen only once. Sequenced material: blood, either unsorted or a sorted T cell fraction (not recorded which). These receptors originate from a male donor with ankylosing spondylitis or in good health (not recorded which). The CDR3 runs from the conserved cysteine through the conserved F or W. D genes are given only for firm matches. Not every row has a clone size; where given, it reads once, few, many or a size class.

J: TRBJ1-2; V: TRBV20-1; size: NA; D: NA; DNA: TGCAGTGCTGGGACGGACCTTTATGGCTACACCTTC; CDR3: CSAGTDLYGYTF
J: TRBJ2-1; V: TRBV29-1; size: many; D: TRBD2; DNA: TGCAGCGTGGCGACTAGCGGAGTATACAATGAGCAGTTCTTC; CDR3: CSVATSGVYNEQFF
J: TRBJ1-4; V: TRBV20-1; size: many; D: TRBD1; DNA: TGCAGTGCTGGGACGGACAGGGAGGGAAAACTGTTTTTT; CDR3: CSAGTDREGKLFF
J: TRBJ1-5; V: TRBV28; size: many; D: TRBD1; DNA: TGTGCCAGCAGTCGACCGACAGGGGGAAATCAGCCCCAGCATTTT; CDR3: CASSRPTGGNQPQHF
J: TRBJ2-7; V: TRBV6-1; size: NA; D: TRBD1; DNA: TGTGCCAGCAGCCGTCGGAACAGGGGGTCCTACGAGCAGTACTTC; CDR3: CASSRRNRGSYEQYF
J: TRBJ1-1; V: TRBV20-1; size: NA; D: NA; DNA: TGCAGTGCTAGAAAGCAGGACATGCCCACTGAAGCTTTCTTT; CDR3: CSARKQDMPTEAFF
J: TRBJ2-7; V: TRBV20-1; size: few; D: TRBD2; DNA: TGCAGTGCTGGGGGGGGACTAGCGTTCGAGCAGTACTTC; CDR3: CSAGGGLAFEQYF
J: TRBJ2-3; V: TRBV19; size: NA; D: NA; DNA: TGTGCCAGTAGTCTGGAGACCCTAGGCCCAGATACGCAGTATTTT; CDR3: CASSLETLGPDTQYF
J: TRBJ2-5; V: TRBV10-3; size: many; D: NA; DNA: TGTGCCATCAGTGCAGGGAACCAAGAGACCCAGTACTTC; CDR3: CAISAGNQETQYF
J: TRBJ2-1; V: TRBV10-3; size: NA; D: NA; DNA: TGTGCCATCAGTGAGTGGTCAGGGGGGTCCTACAATGAGCAGTTCTTC; CDR3: CAISEWSGGSYNEQFF
J: TRBJ2-5; V: TRBV5-8; size: many; D: NA; DNA: TGTGCCAGCAGCCCTACAGCAGGGTGGGAGACCCAGTACTTC; CDR3: CASSPTAGWETQYF
J: TRBJ2-1; V: TRBV13; size: once; D: TRBD1; DNA: TGTGCCAGCAGCCGGACAGGGGTCCACAATGAGCAGTTCTTC; CDR3: CASSRTGVHNEQFF
J: TRBJ2-7; V: TRBV7-8; size: many; D: NA; DNA: TGTGCCAGCAGCTTAGGGGACGTCCTTGAGCAGTACTTC; CDR3: CASSLGDVLEQYF
J: TRBJ2-7; V: TRBV7-2; size: few; D: NA; DNA: TGTGCCAGCAGCTTAGCAGGGATCCACGAGCAGTACTTC; CDR3: CASSLAGIHEQYF
J: TRBJ2-5; V: TRBV20-1; size: NA; D: NA; DNA: TGCAGTGCCCCCCCGGGGTCGCAAGAGACCCAGTACTTC; CDR3: CSAPPGSQETQYF
J: TRBJ1-2; V: TRBV12-3/TRBV12-4; size: NA; D: NA; DNA: TGTGCCAGCAGTTACAGGGTCAGAGGGTATGGCTACACCTTC; CDR3: CASSYRVRGYGYTF
J: TRBJ1-1; V: TRBV10-2; size: many; D: TRBD1; DNA: TGCGCCAGCAGTGCCGCGGGGACAGGGAGGACTGAAGCTTTCTTT; CDR3: CASSAAGTGRTEAFF
J: TRBJ2-7; V: TRBV9; size: NA; D: NA; DNA: TGTGCCAGCAGCCCTCGATTGGAGTCAGGGGACGAGCAGTACTTC; CDR3: CASSPRLESGDEQYF
J: TRBJ2-7; V: TRBV12-3/TRBV12-4; size: many; D: NA; DNA: TGTGCCAGCGGGACCCGAGGGATTTCCGAGCAGTACTTC; CDR3: CASGTRGISEQYF
J: TRBJ1-1; V: TRBV10-2; size: many; D: NA; DNA: TGCGCCAGCAGTGATATGGGTCAGGCTCGGGGGAACACTGAAGCTTTCTTT; CDR3: CASSDMGQARGNTEAFF
J: TRBJ2-3; V: TRBV20-1; size: few; D: NA; DNA: TGCAGTGCTAGAGGGAGGGATACGCAGTATTTT; CDR3: CSARGRDTQYF
J: TRBJ2-1; V: TRBV18; size: NA; D: NA; DNA: TGTGCCAGCTCACCACCGTCCGGGAGTAGCTCCTACAATGAGCAGTTCTTC; CDR3: CASSPPSGSSSYNEQFF
J: TRBJ2-4; V: TRBV5-1; size: few; D: NA; DNA: TGCGCCAGCAGCTTGGATACGGCGTACATTCAGTACTTC; CDR3: CASSLDTAYIQYF
J: TRBJ2-3; V: TRBV7-6; size: NA; D: NA; DNA: TGTGCCAGCAGCTTATTCCTGGGTTCAGGGGCCCTATCCCCCCCCACAGATACGCAGTATTTT; CDR3: CASSLFLGSGALSPPTDTQYF
J: TRBJ2-3; V: TRBV20-1; size: NA; D: TRBD1; DNA: TGCAGTGCTCCTTCCCGACAGGGGATGGGAACAGATACGCAGTATTTT; CDR3: CSAPSRQGMGTDTQYF
J: TRBJ2-5; V: TRBV27; size: many; D: TRBD1; DNA: TGTGCCAGCAGACCACAGGGGGCCCTCCAAGAGACCCAGTACTTC; CDR3: CASRPQGALQETQYF
J: TRBJ1-4; V: TRBV5-1; size: many; D: NA; DNA: TGCGCCAGCAGCTTCAACGGACGGCCTAATGAAAAACTGTTTTTT; CDR3: CASSFNGRPNEKLFF
J: TRBJ1-5; V: TRBV3-1; size: few; D: NA; DNA: TGTGCCAGCAGCCTTGACAGGAATCAGCCCCAGCATTTT; CDR3: CASSLDRNQPQHF
J: TRBJ2-3; V: TRBV12-3/TRBV12-4; size: many; D: NA; DNA: TGTGCCAGCAGTGGACAGAGGCCAGATACGCAGTATTTT; CDR3: CASSGQRPDTQYF